This T cell receptor (beta chain) was sequenced in a study of cytomegalovirus exposure and HLA in healthy donors. Study-wide results and limits: The TCR clusters that emerged in the first cohort tended, a later analysis found, to co-occur in the 120 or so validation repertoires. Rare TCR sequences dominated, though some public TCRs recurred in many donors. Cytomegalovirus-associated TCR beta chains were listed, numbering roughly 150.

TCRdb keeps only in-frame clones here, not all; method: immunoSEQ multiplex PCR. The sample lists under 200,000 clones, under 90% seen once, with around 3.8% in the top ten. Remarks on this clone: Its antigen is not identified.

Germline V gene sequence: CDR1 SGHAT, CDR2 FQNNGV. V shed 2 bases and J shed 5 bases, with 7 bases lying between them. The CDR3 runs 13 residues. V and J are TRBV11-2 and TRBJ2-1; D gene ambiguous. The specimen sequenced was PBMCs. This receptor was obtained from a man in his late teens or twenties in good health and CMV-seropositive. The CDR3 loop is CASSLRQHNEQFF. The CDR3 nucleotides are TGTGCCAGCAGCTTACGACAACACAATGAGCAGTTCTTC.